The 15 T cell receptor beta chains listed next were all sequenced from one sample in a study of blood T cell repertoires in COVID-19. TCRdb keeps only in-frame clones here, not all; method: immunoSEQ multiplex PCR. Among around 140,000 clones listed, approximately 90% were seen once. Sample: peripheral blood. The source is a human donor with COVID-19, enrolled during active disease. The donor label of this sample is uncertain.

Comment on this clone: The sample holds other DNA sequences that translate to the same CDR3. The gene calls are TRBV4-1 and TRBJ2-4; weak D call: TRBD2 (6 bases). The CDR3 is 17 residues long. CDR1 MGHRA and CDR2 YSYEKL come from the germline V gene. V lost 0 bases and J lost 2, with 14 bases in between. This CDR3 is CASSQDGSGVPKNIQYF. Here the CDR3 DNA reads TGCGCCAGCAGCCAAGATGGGTCGGGGGTACCCAAAAACATTCAGTACTTC.

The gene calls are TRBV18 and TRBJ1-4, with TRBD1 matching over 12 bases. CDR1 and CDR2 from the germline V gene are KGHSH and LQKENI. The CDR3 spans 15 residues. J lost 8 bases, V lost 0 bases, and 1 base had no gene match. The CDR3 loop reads CASSPPGTGGEKLFF. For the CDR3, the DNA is TGTGCCAGCTCACCACCCGGGACAGGGGGCGAAAAACTGTTTTTT.

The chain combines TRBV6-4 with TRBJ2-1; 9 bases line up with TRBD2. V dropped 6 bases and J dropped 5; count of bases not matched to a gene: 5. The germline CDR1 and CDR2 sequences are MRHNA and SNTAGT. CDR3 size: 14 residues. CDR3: CASSLGLADNEQFF. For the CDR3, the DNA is TGTGCCAGCAGCCTGGGACTAGCAGACAATGAGCAGTTCTTC.

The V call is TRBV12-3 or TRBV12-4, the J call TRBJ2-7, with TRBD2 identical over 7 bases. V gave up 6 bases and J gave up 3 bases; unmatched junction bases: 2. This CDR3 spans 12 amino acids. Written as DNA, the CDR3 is TGTGCCAGCAGAGGGGACTACTACGAGCAGTACTTC. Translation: CASRGDYYEQYF.

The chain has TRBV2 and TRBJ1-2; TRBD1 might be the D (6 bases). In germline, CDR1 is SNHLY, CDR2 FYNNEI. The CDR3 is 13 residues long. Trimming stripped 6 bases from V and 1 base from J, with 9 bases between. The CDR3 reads CASRRQDNYGYTF. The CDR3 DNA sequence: TGTGCCAGCAGAAGACAGGATAACTATGGCTACACCTTC.

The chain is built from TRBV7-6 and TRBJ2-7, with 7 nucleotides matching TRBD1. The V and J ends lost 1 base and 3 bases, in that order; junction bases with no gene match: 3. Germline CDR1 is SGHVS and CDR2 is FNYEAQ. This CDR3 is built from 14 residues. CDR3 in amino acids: CASSLGGQFYEQYF. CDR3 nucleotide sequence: TGTGCCAGCAGCTTAGGGGGACAGTTCTACGAGCAGTACTTC. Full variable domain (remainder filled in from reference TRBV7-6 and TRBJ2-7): GAGVSQSPRYKVTKRGQDVALRCDPISGHVSLYWYRQALGQGPEFLTYFNYEAQQDKSGLPNDRFSAERPEGSISTLTIQRTEQRDSAMYRCASSLGGQFYEQYFGPGTRLTVT.

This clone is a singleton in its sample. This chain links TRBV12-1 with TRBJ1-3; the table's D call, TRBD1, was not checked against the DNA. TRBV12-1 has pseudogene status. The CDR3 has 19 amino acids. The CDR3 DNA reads TGTGCCAGCAGCCCGGGACAGGGTCTTCGGTGCAGCTCTGGAAACACCATATATTTT. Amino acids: CASSPGQGLRCSSGNTIYF.

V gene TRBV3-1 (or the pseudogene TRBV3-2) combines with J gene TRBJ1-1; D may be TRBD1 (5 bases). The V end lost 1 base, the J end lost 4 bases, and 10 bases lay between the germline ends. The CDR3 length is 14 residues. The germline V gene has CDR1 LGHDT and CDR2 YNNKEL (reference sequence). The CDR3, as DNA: TGTGCCAGCAGCCAAGTCCCAGGGATCACTGAAGCTTTCTTT. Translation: CASSQVPGITEAFF.

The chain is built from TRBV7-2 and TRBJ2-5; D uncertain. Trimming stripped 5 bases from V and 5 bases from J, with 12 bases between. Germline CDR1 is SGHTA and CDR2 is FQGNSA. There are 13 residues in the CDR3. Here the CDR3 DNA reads TGTGCCAGCAGCCTATCGGTAGCTGAGACCCAGTACTTC. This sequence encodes CASSLSVAETQYF.

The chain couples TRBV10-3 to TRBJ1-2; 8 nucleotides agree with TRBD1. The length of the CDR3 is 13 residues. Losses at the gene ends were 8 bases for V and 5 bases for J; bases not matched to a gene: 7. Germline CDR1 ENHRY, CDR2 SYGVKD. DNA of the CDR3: TGTGCCATCTGGACAGGGTTAGAGTATGGCTACACCTTC. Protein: CAIWTGLEYGYTF.

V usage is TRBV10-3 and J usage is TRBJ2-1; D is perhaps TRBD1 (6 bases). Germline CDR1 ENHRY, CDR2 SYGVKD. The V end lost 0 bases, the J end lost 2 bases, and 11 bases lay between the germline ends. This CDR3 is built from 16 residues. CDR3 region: CAISESVGATYNEQFF. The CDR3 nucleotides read TGTGCCATCAGTGAGTCCGTGGGGGCCACCTACAATGAGCAGTTCTTC.

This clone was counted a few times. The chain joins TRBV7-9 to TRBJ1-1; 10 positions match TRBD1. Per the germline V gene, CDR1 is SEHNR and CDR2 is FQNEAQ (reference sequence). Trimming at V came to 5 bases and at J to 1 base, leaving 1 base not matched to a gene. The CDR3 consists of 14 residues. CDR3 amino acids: CASSRTGGNTEAFF. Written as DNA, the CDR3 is TGTGCCAGCAGCCGGACAGGGGGGAACACTGAAGCTTTCTTT.

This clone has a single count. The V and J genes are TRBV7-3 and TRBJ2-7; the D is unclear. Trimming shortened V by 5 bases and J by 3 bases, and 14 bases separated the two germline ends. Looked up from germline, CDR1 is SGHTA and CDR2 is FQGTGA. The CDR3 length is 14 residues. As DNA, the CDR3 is TGTGCCAGCAGCCCTACCGTTGAGAGCTACGAGCAGTACTTC. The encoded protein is CASSPTVESYEQYF.

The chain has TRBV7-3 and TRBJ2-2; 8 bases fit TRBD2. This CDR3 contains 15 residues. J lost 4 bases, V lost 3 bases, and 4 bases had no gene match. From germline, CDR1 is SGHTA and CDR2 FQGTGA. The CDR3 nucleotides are TGTGCCAGCAGCTTCGGCGGGGGGATCACCGGGGAGCTGTTTTTT. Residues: CASSFGGGITGELFF. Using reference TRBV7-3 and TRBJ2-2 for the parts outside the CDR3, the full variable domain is GAGVSQTPSNKVTEKGKYVELRCDPISGHTALYWYRQSLGQGPEFLIYFQGTGAADDSGLPNDRFFAVRPEGSVSTLKIQRTERGDSAVYLCASSFGGGITGELFFGEGSRLTVL.

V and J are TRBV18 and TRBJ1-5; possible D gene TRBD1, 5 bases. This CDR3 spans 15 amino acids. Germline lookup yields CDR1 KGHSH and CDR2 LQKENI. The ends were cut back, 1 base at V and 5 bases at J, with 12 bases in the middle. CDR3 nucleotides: TGTGCCAGCTCACCACTGGGGGGAAGCGATCAGCCCCAGCATTTT. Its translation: CASSPLGGSDQPQHF.